These 8 T cell receptor beta chains were sequenced from one sample in a study of response to subunit inactivated influenza vaccine. One entry per CDR3 protein results from TCRdb running MiXCR on the RT-PCR reads. The sample has approximately 160,000 distinct CDR3 sequences, around 11% seen once. The source was CD8+ T cells sorted from PBMCs, collected less than 30 months after vaccination. The receptor set was obtained from a man aged 45 to 75 who received an inactivated influenza vaccine.

This clonotype was recorded a few times. The V call is TRBV11-2, the J call TRBJ2-1; 9 nucleotides match TRBD1. There are 16 residues in the CDR3. Germline assignment: CDR1 SGHAT and CDR2 FQNNGV. Losses at the gene ends were 5 bases for V and 9 bases for J; bases not matched to a gene: 14. The CDR3 loop is CASSDPVGQGFVEQFF. The CDR3 nucleotides read TGTGCCAGCAGCGACCCGGTAGGACAGGGGTTTGTTGAGCAGTTCTTC.

This clonotype has ten or more counts. V usage is TRBV2 and J usage is TRBJ2-3; 9 positions match TRBD2. Trimming at V came to 6 bases and at J to 1 base, leaving 5 bases not matched to a gene. From germline, CDR1 is SNHLY and CDR2 FYNNEI. This CDR3 contains 15 residues. CDR3 loop: CASRFSGSGTDTQYF. The CDR3 DNA reads TGTGCCAGCAGATTTAGCGGGAGTGGCACAGATACGCAGTATTTT.

This clonotype was observed at least ten times. The rearrangement links TRBV7-6 to TRBJ2-7, with 7 bases fitting TRBD1. Germline V lookup: CDR1 SGHVS, CDR2 FNYEAQ. The CDR3 contains 14 residues. Trimming cost V 5 bases and J 0 bases; bases outside gene matches: 4. The CDR3 sequence is CASSPGQLSYEQYF. The CDR3 nucleotides are TGTGCCAGCAGCCCGGGACAGCTCTCCTACGAGCAGTACTTC.

The V call is TRBV12-3 or TRBV12-4, the J call TRBJ2-3, with a weak D call TRBD1 (6 bases). The V end was cut by 3 bases, the J end by 0 bases, with 16 bases between. The CDR3 extends over 17 amino acids. CDR3 DNA sequence: TGTGCCAGCAGTTTGATGGGGACACCCACTAGCACAGATACGCAGTATTTT. The encoded protein is CASSLMGTPTSTDTQYF.

The rearrangement uses TRBV9 and TRBJ2-7, with TRBD1 identical over 9 bases. This CDR3 has 16 residues. CDR1 SGDLS and CDR2 YYNGEE come from the germline V gene. The junction had 5 bases not matched to a gene; V was cut back by 1 base and J by 0 bases. CDR3 in amino acids: CASSVSPTGGSYEQYF. The CDR3 DNA reads as TGTGCCAGCAGCGTAAGTCCGACAGGGGGCTCCTACGAGCAGTACTTC. Full variable domain (outside the CDR3, taken from reference TRBV9 and TRBJ2-7): DSGVTQTPKHLITATGQRVTLRCSPRSGDLSVYWYQQSLDQGLQFLIQYYNGEERAKGNILERFSAQQFPDLHSELNLSSLELGDSALYFCASSVSPTGGSYEQYFGPGTRLTVT.

This clonotype was picked up a small number of times. The chain carries TRBV28 and TRBJ2-5; TRBD1 aligns across 10 bases. The CDR3 totals 14 residues. Germline CDR1 and CDR2: MDHEN and SYDVKM. J gave up 0 bases and V 8 bases, and 3 bases lay outside the gene matches. This chain's CDR3 is CASGTGEYQETQYF. Here the CDR3 DNA reads TGTGCCAGCGGGACAGGGGAGTACCAAGAGACCCAGTACTTC.

The V gene is TRBV28, the J gene TRBJ1-3; TRBD1 is a possible D gene (5 bases). V shed 8 bases and J shed 2 bases, with 13 bases lying between them. This CDR3 spans 14 amino acids. CDR1 is MDHEN and CDR2 is SYDVKM in the germline V gene. CDR3 residues: CASGAERTGNTIYF. Here the CDR3 DNA reads TGTGCCAGCGGGGCGGAAAGAACTGGAAACACCATATATTTT.

The chain has TRBV6-1 and TRBJ2-5, with D tentatively TRBD2 (5 bases). V was shortened by 8 bases and J by 4 bases, with 17 bases between the two germline ends. The germline V gene has CDR1 MNHNS and CDR2 SASEGT. CDR3 length: 14 amino acids. DNA for the CDR3: TGTGCCAGCTCGATCCGCCCGAGGGTAGAGACCCAGTACTTC. Translated, it gives CASSIRPRVETQYF.